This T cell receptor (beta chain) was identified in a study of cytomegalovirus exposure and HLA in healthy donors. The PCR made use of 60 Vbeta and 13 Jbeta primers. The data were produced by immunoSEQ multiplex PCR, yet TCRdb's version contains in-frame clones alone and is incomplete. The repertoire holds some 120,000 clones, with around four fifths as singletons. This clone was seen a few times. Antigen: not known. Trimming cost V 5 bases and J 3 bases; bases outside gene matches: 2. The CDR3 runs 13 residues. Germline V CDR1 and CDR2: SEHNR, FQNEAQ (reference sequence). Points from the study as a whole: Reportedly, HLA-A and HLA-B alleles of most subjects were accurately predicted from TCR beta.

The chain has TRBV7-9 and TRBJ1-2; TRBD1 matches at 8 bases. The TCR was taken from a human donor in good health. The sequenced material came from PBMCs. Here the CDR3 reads CASSQDRDYGYTF. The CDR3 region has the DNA TGTGCCAGCAGCCAGGACAGGGACTATGGCTACACCTTC. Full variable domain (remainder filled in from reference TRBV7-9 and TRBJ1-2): DTGVSQNPRHKITKRGQNVTFRCDPISEHNRLYWYRQTLGQGPEFLTYFQNEAQLEKSRLLSDRFSAERPKGSFSTLEIQRTEQGDSAMYLCASSQDRDYGYTFGSGTRLTVV.